This T cell receptor beta chain was recovered during a study of CD8 T cells in Susac syndrome. V lost 5 bases and J lost 7, with 9 bases in between. This CDR3 has 12 residues. Germline V lookup: CDR1 MNHEY, CDR2 SMNVEV (reference sequence). Negative isolation yielded CD4+ and CD8+ T cells, and FACS enriched TEMRA cells. An input of roughly 0.5 to 1 ug of RNA was subjected to reverse transcription using random hexamers. TCRdb ran MiXCR on the immunoSEQ multiplex PCR reads and lists one entry per CDR3 protein. The table lists 130,000 or so distinct CDR3 sequences, approximately 79% of them singletons. Sequencing was carried out using CD8+ T cells from PBMCs. The gene calls are TRBV27 and TRBJ2-1; D remains unclear. The receptor was derived from a human donor with multiple sclerosis. The CDR3 DNA reads TGTGCCAGCAGTCACCATCCTAATGAGCAGTTCTTC. It codes for CASSHHPNEQFF.